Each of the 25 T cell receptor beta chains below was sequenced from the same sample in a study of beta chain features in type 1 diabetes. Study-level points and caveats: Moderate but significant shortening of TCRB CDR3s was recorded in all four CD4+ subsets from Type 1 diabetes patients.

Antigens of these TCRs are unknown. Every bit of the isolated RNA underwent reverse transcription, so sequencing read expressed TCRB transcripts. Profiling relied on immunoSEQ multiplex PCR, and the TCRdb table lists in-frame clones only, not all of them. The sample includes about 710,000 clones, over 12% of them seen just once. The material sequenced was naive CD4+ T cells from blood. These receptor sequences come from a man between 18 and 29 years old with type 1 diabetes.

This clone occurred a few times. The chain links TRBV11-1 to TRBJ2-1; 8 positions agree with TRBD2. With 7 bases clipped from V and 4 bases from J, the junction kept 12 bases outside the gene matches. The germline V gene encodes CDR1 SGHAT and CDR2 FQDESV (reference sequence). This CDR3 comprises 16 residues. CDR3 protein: CASTTLAGGRYNEQFF. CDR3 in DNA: TGTGCCAGCACCACCCTGGCGGGGGGTCGTTACAATGAGCAGTTCTTC.

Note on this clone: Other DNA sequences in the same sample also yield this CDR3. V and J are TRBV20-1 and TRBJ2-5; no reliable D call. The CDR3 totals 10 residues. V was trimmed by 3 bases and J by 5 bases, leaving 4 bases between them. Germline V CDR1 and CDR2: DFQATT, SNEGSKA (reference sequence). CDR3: CSARRETQYF. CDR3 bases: TGCAGTGCTAGGAGGGAGACCCAGTACTTC.

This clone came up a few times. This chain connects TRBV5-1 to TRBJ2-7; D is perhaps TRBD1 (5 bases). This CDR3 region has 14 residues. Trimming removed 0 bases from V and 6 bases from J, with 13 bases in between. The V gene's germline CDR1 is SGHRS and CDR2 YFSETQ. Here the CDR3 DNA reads TGCGCCAGCAGCTTGGCCCAGGGTACTGGCGAGCAGTACTTC. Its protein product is CASSLAQGTGEQYF.

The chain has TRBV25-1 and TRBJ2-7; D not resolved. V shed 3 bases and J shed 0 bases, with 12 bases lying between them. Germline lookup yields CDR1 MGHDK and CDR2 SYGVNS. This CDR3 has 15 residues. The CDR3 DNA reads TGTGCCAGCAGTGAGGGGAAGGCAAGCTCCTACGAGCAGTACTTC. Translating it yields CASSEGKASSYEQYF.

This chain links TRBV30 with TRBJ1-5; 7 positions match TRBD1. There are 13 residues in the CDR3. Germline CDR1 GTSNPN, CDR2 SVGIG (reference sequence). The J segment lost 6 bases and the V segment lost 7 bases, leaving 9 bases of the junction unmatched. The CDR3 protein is CASTGAGGQPQHF. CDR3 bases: TGTGCCTCAACAGGGGCTGGGGGTCAGCCCCAGCATTTT.

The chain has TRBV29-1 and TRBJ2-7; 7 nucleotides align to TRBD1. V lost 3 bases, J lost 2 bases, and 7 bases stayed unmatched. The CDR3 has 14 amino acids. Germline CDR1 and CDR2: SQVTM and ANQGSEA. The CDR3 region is CSVENPGQPYEQYF. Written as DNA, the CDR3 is TGCAGCGTTGAGAATCCGGGACAGCCCTACGAGCAGTACTTC.

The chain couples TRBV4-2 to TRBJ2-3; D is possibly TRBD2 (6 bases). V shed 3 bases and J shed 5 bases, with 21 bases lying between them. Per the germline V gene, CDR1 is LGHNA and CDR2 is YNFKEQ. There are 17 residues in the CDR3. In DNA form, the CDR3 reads TGTGCCAGCAGCCAGACGGCGACTGGAGGGGCCGAAGATACGCAGTATTTT. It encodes CASSQTATGGAEDTQYF.

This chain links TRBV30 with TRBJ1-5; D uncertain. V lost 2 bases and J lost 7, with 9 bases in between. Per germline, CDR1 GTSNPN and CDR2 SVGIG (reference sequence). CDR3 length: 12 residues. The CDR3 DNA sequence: TGTGCCTGGAGTCGGCTTGGGCAGCCCCAGCATTTT. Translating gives CAWSRLGQPQHF.

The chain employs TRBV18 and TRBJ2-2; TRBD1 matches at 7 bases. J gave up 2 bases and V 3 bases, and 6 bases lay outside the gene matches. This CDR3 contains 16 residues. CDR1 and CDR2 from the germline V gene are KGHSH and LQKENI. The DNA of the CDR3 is TGTGCCAGCTCACCTCCCACAGGGGAAAACACCGGGGAGCTGTTTTTT. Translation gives CASSPPTGENTGELFF. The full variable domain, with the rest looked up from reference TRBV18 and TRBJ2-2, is NAGVMQNPRHLVRRRGQEARLRCSPMKGHSHVYWYRQLPEEGLKFMVYLQKENIIDESGMPKERFSAEFPKEGPSILRIQQVVRGDSAAYFCASSPPTGENTGELFFGEGSRLTVL.

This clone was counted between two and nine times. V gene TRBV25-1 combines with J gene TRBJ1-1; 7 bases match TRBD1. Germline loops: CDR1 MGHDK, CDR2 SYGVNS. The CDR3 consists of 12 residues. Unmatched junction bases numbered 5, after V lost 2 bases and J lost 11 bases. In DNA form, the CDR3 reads TGTGCCAGCAGTGAAAACAGGGGCCCGGCTTTCTTT. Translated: CASSENRGPAFF.

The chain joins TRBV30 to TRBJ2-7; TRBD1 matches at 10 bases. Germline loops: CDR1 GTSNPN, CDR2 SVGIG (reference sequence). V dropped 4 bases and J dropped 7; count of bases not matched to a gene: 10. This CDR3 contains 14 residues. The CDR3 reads CAWTPGQGMSEQYF. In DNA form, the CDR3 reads TGTGCCTGGACCCCGGGACAGGGGATGAGTGAGCAGTACTTC.

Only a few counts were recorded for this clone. CDR3 nucleotides: TGTGCCAGCAGCTGGTCGGCGGGGGGGTCCTACAATGAGCAGTTCTTC. It specifies CASSWSAGGSYNEQFF. The chain has TRBV7-6 and TRBJ2-1, with TRBD2 matching over 9 bases. The V gene end was trimmed by 4 bases and the J gene end by 1 base; junction bases not matched to a gene: 5. The CDR3 totals 16 residues. Germline CDR1 reads SGHVS; CDR2 reads FNYEAQ.

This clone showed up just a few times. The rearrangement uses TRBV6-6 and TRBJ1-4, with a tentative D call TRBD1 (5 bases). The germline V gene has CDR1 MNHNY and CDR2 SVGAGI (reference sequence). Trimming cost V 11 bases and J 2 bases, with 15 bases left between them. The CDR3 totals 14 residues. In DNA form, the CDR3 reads TGTGCCTCCCGACAGAGCCCGACTAATGAAAAACTGTTTTTT. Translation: CASRQSPTNEKLFF.

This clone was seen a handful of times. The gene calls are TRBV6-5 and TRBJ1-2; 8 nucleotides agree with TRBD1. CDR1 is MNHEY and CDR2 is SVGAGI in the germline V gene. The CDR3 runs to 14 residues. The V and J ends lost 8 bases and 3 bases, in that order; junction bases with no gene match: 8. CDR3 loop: CASQAGQGYYGYTF. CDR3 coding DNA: TGTGCCAGCCAGGCTGGACAGGGATACTATGGCTACACCTTC.

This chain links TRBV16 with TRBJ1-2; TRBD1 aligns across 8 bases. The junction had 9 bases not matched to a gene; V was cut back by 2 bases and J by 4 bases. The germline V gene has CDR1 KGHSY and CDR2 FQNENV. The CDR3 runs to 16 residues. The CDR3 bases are TGTGCCAGCAGCCAACGGCGCAGGGGGCTACTCTATGGCTACACCTTC. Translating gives CASSQRRRGLLYGYTF.

In DNA, the CDR3 is TGTTCAGGGAACCCGTCGAACACTGAAGCTTTCTTT. Protein: CSGNPSNTEAFF. This sequence joins TRBV2 and TRBJ1-1; possible D gene TRBD1, 5 bases. Germline CDR1 and CDR2: SNHLY and FYNNEI. The length of the CDR3 is 12 residues.

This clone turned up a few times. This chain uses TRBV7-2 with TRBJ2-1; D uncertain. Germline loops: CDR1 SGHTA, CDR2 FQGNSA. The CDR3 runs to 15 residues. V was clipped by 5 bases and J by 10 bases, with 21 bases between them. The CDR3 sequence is CASSLFLTGHQEQFF. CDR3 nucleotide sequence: TGTGCCAGCAGCCTCTTCTTGACTGGTCACCAAGAGCAGTTCTTC.

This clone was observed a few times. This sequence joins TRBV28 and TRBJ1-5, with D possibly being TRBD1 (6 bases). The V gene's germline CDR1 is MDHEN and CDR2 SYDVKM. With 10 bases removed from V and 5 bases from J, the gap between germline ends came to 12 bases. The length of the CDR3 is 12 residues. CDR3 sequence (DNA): TGTGCCACCGGACAGATGGATCAGCCCCAGCATTTT. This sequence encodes CATGQMDQPQHF. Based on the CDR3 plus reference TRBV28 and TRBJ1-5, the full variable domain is DVKVTQSSRYLVKRTGEKVFLECVQDMDHENMFWYRQDPGLGLRLIYFSYDVKMKEKGDIPEGYSVSREKKERFSLILESASTNQTSMYLCATGQMDQPQHFGDGTRLSIL.

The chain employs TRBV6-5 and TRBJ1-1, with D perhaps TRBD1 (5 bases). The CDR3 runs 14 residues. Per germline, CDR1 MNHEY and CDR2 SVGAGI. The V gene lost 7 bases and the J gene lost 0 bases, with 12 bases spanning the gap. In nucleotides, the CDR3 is TGTGCCAGCACCCGAGGACATTTGAACACTGAAGCTTTCTTT. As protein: CASTRGHLNTEAFF.

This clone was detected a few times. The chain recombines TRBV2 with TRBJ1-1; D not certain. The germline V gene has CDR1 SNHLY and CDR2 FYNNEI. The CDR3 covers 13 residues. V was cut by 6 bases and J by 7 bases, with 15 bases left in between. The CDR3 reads CASRLDLNDEAFF. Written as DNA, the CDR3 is TGTGCCAGCAGGCTGGATCTTAACGATGAAGCTTTCTTT.

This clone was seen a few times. CDR3 DNA sequence: TGTGCCAGCAGCTTAACCGGGACAGGAGACCTGAACACCGGGGAGCTGTTTTTT. As protein: CASSLTGTGDLNTGELFF. The chain couples TRBV7-3 to TRBJ2-2; 8 nucleotides match TRBD1. Per the germline V gene, CDR1 is SGHTA and CDR2 is FQGTGA. CDR3 size: 18 residues. Trimming removed 0 bases from V and 1 base from J; junction bases left unmatched: 7.

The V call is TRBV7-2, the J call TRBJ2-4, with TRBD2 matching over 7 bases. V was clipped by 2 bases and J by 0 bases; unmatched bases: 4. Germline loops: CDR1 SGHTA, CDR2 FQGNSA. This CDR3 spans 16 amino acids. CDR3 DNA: TGTGCCAGCAGCTTACAGGGCGGGGGAGCCAAAAACATTCAGTACTTC. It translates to CASSLQGGGAKNIQYF.

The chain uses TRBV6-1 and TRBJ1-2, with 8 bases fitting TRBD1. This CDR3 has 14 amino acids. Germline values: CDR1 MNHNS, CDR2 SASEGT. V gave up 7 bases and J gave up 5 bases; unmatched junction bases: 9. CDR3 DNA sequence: TGTGCCAGCAACCCAATCGGGACAGGTTATGGCTACACCTTC. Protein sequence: CASNPIGTGYGYTF.

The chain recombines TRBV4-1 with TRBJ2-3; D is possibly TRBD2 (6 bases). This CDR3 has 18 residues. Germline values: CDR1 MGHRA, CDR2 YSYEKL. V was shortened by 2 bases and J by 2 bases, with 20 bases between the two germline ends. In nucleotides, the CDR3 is TGCGCCAGCAGCCAAAGCCCACTAGCTCTTGGACCCACAGATACGCAGTATTTT. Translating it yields CASSQSPLALGPTDTQYF.

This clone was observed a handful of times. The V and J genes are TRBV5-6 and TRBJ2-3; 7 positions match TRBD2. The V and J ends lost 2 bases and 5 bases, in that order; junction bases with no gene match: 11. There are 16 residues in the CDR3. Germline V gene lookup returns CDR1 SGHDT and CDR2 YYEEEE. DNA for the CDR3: TGTGCCAGCAGCTTCGTGGCGGGAGTAGGCGAAGATACGCAGTATTTT. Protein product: CASSFVAGVGEDTQYF.